The rows below give T cell receptor beta chains drawn from one sample of a study of blood T cell repertoires in COVID-19. This table comes from immunoSEQ multiplex PCR, and its TCRdb copy is limited to in-frame clones, with some not included. The data show 50,000 to 65,000 clones, about 83% seen once. Sequencing was done on a sample of peripheral blood. The origin of the receptors is a human donor in a cohort sampled during active COVID-19. CDR3s include the opening cysteine and the closing phenylalanine or tryptophan. The D gene is left open where the match is weak. Where a row states a size, it is once, few, many or the class of an expanded clone; other rows omit it.

d_call | j_call | clone_size | v_call | cdr3_nt | cdr3_aa
TRBD1 | TRBJ1-5 | once | TRBV6-5 | TGTGCCAGCAGTTCCCAGGACAGGGGCAATCAGCCCCAGCATTTT | CASSSQDRGNQPQHF
- | TRBJ1-2 | - | TRBV29-1 | TGCAGCGTCGTTGAACAAGGCGGGGGCTCTGGCTACACCTTC | CSVVEQGGGSGYTF
TRBD2 | TRBJ2-7 | - | TRBV9 | TGTGCCAGCAGCGTAGGGCTGGGAACTAGCGGGTTCACCTACGAGCAGTACTTC | CASSVGLGTSGFTYEQYF
- | TRBJ2-1 | - | TRBV7-2 | TGTGCCAGCAGCTCACTTCTGGGCCGGCAGTTCTTC | CASSSLLGRQFF
TRBD1 | TRBJ2-7 | - | TRBV30 | TGTGCCTGGAGTGTATGGGGCAGGGGGCCTTACGAGCAGTACTTC | CAWSVWGRGPYEQYF
- | TRBJ2-3 | - | TRBV7-3 | TGTGCCAGCAGCTTCACTAAAGAAGATACGCAGTATTTT | CASSFTKEDTQYF
- | TRBJ2-5 | - | TRBV7-3 | TGTGCCAGCAGCTTGGTCCCCAATGCGAGGGAGACCCAGTACTTC | CASSLVPNARETQYF
- | TRBJ1-6 | few | TRBV7-6 | TGTGCCAGCAGCTTGGCAGGCGAGAGAAATTCACCCCTCCACTTT | CASSLAGERNSPLHF
TRBD2 | TRBJ2-2 | - | TRBV30 | TGTGCCTGGAGTGGGGGGACTAGCGGGGGAGCGAACACCGGGGAGCTGTTTTTT | CAWSGGTSGGANTGELFF
- | TRBJ1-6 | - | TRBV6-1 | TGTGCCAGCAGTGAGGGGAGCTCCTATAATTCACCCCTCCACTTT | CASSEGSSYNSPLHF
- | TRBJ1-5 | - | TRBV5-5 | TGTGCCAGCAGCCCCCGCGCGGGCGATGGCAATCAGCCCCAGCATTTT | CASSPRAGDGNQPQHF
TRBD1 | TRBJ1-5 | few | TRBV19 | TGTGCCAGTACAGGGGGACAGAAAATTAGAGGGCAGCCCCAGCATTTT | CASTGGQKIRGQPQHF
- | TRBJ2-7 | - | TRBV27 | TGTGCCAGCAGTTTATTTCAGAATTCCTACGAGCAGTACTTC | CASSLFQNSYEQYF
TRBD1 | TRBJ2-5 | - | TRBV6-1 | TGTGCCAGCAGGGAAGGACAGGGGAGGGTGACCCAGTACTTC | CASREGQGRVTQYF
- | TRBJ2-2 | - | TRBV11-3 | TGTGCCAGCAGCTTCAACGGAGCGGGCGGTACCGGGGAGCTGTTTTTT | CASSFNGAGGTGELFF
TRBD1 | TRBJ2-7 | - | TRBV5-1 | TGCGCCAGCAGCGTCGACAGGGCTTCTCACGAGCAGTACTTC | CASSVDRASHEQYF
- | TRBJ2-1 | - | TRBV4-1 | TGCGCCAGCAGCCAAGGACAGACCTACAATGAGCAGTTCTTC | CASSQGQTYNEQFF
- | TRBJ2-4 | - | TRBV10-3 | TGTGCCATCAGTGAGTCTGGGGGCCTACTCAAAAACATTCAGTACTTC | CAISESGGLLKNIQYF
- | TRBJ2-3 | - | TRBV11-3 | TGTGCCAGCAGCCCAACTAGGAGCTCAGATACGCAGTATTTT | CASSPTRSSDTQYF
- | TRBJ2-7 | - | TRBV5-1 | TGCGCCAGCTCTCCCTCGGGGTACGAGCAGTACTTC | CASSPSGYEQYF
TRBD1 | TRBJ1-2 | - | TRBV3-1/TRBV3-2 | TGTGCCAGCAGCCACGTCCAGGGGGAAGAGGGCTACACCTTC | CASSHVQGEEGYTF
TRBD2 | TRBJ2-7 | - | TRBV5-1 | TGCGCCAGCAGCTTCCGGGGAGGGGACGAGCAGTACTTC | CASSFRGGDEQYF
TRBD2 | TRBJ2-1 | - | TRBV7-6 | TGTGCCAGCAGCCTTCGGACTAGCTCCTACAATGAGCAGTTCTTC | CASSLRTSSYNEQFF
TRBD2 | TRBJ2-3 | - | TRBV12-3/TRBV12-4 | TGTGCCAGCAGTCTAGGGAGGGTAACGCAGTATTTT | CASSLGRVTQYF
TRBD1 | TRBJ2-2 | - | TRBV10-1 | TGCGCCAGCAGTGAAATCGGGACAGGGGGCGGGGAGCTGTTTTTT | CASSEIGTGGGELFF
TRBD2 | TRBJ2-1 | - | TRBV6-2/TRBV6-3 | TGTGCCAGCAGTTACGCGGGGGGGCGTCGTGAGCAGTTCTTC | CASSYAGGRREQFF